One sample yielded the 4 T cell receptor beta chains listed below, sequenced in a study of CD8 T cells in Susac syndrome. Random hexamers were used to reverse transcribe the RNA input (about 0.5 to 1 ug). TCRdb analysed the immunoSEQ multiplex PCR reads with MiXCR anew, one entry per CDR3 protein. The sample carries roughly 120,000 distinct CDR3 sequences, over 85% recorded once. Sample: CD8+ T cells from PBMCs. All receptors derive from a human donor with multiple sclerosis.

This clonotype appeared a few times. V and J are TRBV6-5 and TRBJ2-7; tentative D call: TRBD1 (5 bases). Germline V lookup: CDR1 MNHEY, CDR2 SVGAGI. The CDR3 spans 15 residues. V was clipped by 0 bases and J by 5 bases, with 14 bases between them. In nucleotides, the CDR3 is TGTGCCAGCAGTTACTCGGGGCAGGGTCGGCACGAGCAGTACTTC. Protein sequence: CASSYSGQGRHEQYF.

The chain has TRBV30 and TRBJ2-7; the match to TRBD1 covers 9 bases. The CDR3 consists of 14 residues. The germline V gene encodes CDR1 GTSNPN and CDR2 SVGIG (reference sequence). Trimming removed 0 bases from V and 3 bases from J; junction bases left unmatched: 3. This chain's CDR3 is CAWSVRGQGYEQYF. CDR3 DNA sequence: TGTGCCTGGAGTGTCCGGGGACAGGGCTACGAGCAGTACTTC.

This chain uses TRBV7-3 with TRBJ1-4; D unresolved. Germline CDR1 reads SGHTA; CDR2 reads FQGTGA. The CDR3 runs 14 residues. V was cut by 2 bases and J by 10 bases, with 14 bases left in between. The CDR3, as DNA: TGTGCCAGCAGCTTACCTCGACTCGACCGAAAACTGTTTTTT. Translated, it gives CASSLPRLDRKLFF.

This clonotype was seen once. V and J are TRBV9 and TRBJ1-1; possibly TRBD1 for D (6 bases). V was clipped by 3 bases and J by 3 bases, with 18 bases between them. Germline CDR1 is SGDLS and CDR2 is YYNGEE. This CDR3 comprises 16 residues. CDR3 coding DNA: TGTGCCAGCAGCGCGACCGGGACAAGTGTGGACACTGAAGCTTTCTTT. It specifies CASSATGTSVDTEAFF.